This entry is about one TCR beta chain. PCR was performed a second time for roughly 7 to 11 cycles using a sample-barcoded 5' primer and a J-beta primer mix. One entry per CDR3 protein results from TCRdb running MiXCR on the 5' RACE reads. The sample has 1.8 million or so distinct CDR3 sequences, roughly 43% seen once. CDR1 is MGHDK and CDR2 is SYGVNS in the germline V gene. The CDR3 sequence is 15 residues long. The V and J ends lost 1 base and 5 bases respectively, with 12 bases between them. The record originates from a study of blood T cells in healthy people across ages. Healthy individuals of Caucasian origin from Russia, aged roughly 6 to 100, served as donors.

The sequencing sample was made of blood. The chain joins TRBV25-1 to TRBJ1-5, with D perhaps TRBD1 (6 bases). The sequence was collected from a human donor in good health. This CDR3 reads CASSESKGGDQPQHF. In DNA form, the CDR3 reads TGTGCCAGCAGTGAATCGAAAGGGGGTGATCAGCCCCAGCATTTT.